This T cell receptor (beta chain) appears in the sequencing data of a study of sequential checkpoint blockade in melanoma (dated 2019 in TCRdb). Turning to the overall study: Patients were assigned by 1:1 randomization to either first-line nivolumab followed by ipilimumab (arm A) or ipilimumab followed by nivolumab (arm B). Maintenance nivolumab came after each of the two trial sequences. What the study reported, not specific to this receptor: Larger, independent patient cohorts are needed to validate the response-prediction model that combines TCR metrics and mutation burden.

V gives up 0 bases and J gives up 6 bases, and the segment between their germline ends measures 3 bases. From the cysteine up to the phenylalanine, the CDR3 has a length of 12 residues. Just the 36-base CDR3 DNA is kept, in frame starting at base 1. CDR1 MNHEY and CDR2 SMNVEV are derived from the germline V gene (reference sequence). This specimen's treatment or condition label, per the study, means: randomized to nivolumab then ipilimumab (arm A) or the reverse (arm B). None of the trial patients had been given prior DNA-damaging chemotherapy. On a FACS Aria II flow cytometer, live CD3+CD8+ cells that were negative for CD19 and CD56 were sorted from thawed PBMCs. Samples were obtained from patients with melanoma enrolled in CheckMate 064, a randomized, open-label phase II trial of sequential checkpoint blockade. Peripheral blood mononuclear cells were collected by leukapheresis, purified with Ficoll-Paque, and frozen in human serum with about 9.6% DMSO. Immediately after sorting, the purity of the sorted blood CD3+CD8+ cells was confirmed to be >95%, and DNA was then extracted.

The immunoSEQ Assay was used to immunosequence TCRbeta CDR3 regions from genomic DNA. Before high-throughput sequencing, the genomic DNA was amplified using bias-controlled multiplex PCR. The authors' pipeline ran thus. To quantify the absolute abundance of each unique TCRbeta CDR3 region, the sequences were collapsed and filtered. Clonality, defined as 1 minus Pielou's evenness, was calculated using only productive rearrangements. A previously published method was used to identify clones with significantly greater frequencies in on-treatment samples than in baseline samples. In TCRdb, the immuneACCESS table is reduced to in-frame sequences with V and J assigned. These tables do not hold every clone; where another copy was compared, an unresolved V gene accounts for under half, and the others remain unexplained. Clone size and V and J calls were adopted from that table, with D and trimming inferred from the DNA. The sample table records some 9,300 clones; less than 85% of these occur just once. Clones ranked in the top ten supply 50% of the sample.

As for this clone: Its antigen is unknown. Base qualities are missing; no much larger clone stands one base away.

Sequences were derived from CD8+ T cells sorted from blood (inferred from file names), sampled from a patient given nivolumab and ipilimumab in sequence. This sequence originates from a human donor with melanoma. Rearrangement joined TRBV27 to TRBJ2-1, with the D gene not clear enough to name. The CDR3 reads as follows: CASSLSGNEQFF. Here is the DNA: TGTGCCAGCAGTTTATCCGGCAATGAGCAGTTCTTC.